These 7 T cell receptor beta chains were all obtained from the same sample, sequenced in a study of radiation and T cells in renal cell carcinoma. Assay used: immunoSEQ multiplex PCR; TCRdb lists only in-frame clones, some missing. Of tens of thousands of clones listed, 86% are singletons. Time point of the sample: blood 2 weeks post-SBRT. Noted treatment: 15 Gy SBRT to primary tumor, nephrectomy 4 weeks later. The sequenced sample was blood, obtained from a patient whose treatment included radiotherapy and nephrectomy. The receptors derive from a woman aged 50 to 60 with renal cell carcinoma.

The V and J genes are TRBV4-2 and TRBJ2-7, with 12 bases fitting TRBD1. Germline lookup yields CDR1 LGHNA and CDR2 YNFKEQ. Trimming removed 3 bases from V and 7 bases from J; junction bases left unmatched: 10. The CDR3 contains 16 residues. CDR3 bases: TGTGCCAGCAGCCAGCCCCCGGGACAGGGGGCAGAAGAGCAGTACTTC. Its protein is CASSQPPGQGAEEQYF.

This clone turned up a few times. V gene TRBV29-1 combines with J gene TRBJ2-5; 11 nucleotides line up with TRBD1. CDR3 size: 15 residues. The ends lost 7 bases at V and 4 bases at J; junction bases unmatched: 11. Germline V gene lookup returns CDR1 SQVTM and CDR2 ANQGSEA. The CDR3 nucleotides read TGCAGCGCAACTCGGACAGGGGGCGCAGGAGAGACCCAGTACTTC. Protein product: CSATRTGGAGETQYF.

V is TRBV4-2 and J is TRBJ1-4; tentative D call: TRBD1 (6 bases). The CDR3 is 15 residues long. The germline V and J ends were trimmed by 5 bases and 5 bases, with 15 bases remaining between them. Per germline, CDR1 LGHNA and CDR2 YNFKEQ. Here the CDR3 DNA reads TGTGCCAGCAGCTTGCGTGGCAGGGGAAATGAAAAACTGTTTTTT. This codes for CASSLRGRGNEKLFF.

DNA for the CDR3: TGTGCCAGCTGGGGGCAGGGGATGTACGAGCAGTACTTC. It codes for CASWGQGMYEQYF. This chain joins TRBV27 and TRBJ2-7; weak D call: TRBD1 (6 bases). The V end lost 8 bases, the J end lost 4 bases, and 15 bases lay between the germline ends. The CDR3 runs 13 residues. Germline CDR1 MNHEY, CDR2 SMNVEV (reference sequence).

The chain has TRBV5-5 and TRBJ2-2; unclear D gene. Germline values: CDR1 SGHKS, CDR2 YYEKEE (reference sequence). The length of the CDR3 is 17 residues. Between the trimmed V and J ends, which lost 0 bases and 0 bases, there was a span of 12 bases. In nucleotides, the CDR3 is TGTGCCAGCAGCTTGGATCCAGCCCCTGCGAACACCGGGGAGCTGTTTTTT. Its translation: CASSLDPAPANTGELFF.

The CDR3 loop is CAWSPRGQGGELFF. The CDR3 bases are TGTGCCTGGAGCCCCAGGGGGCAGGGCGGGGAGCTGTTTTTT. The chain couples TRBV30 to TRBJ2-2, with 8 bases identical to TRBD1. The ends lost 3 bases at V and 7 bases at J; junction bases unmatched: 7. The germline CDR1 and CDR2 sequences are GTSNPN and SVGIG (reference sequence). This CDR3 comprises 14 residues.

The chain links TRBV27 to TRBJ2-7, with 8 positions matching TRBD1. Germline values: CDR1 MNHEY, CDR2 SMNVEV (reference sequence). J was trimmed by 2 bases and V by 4 bases; bases with no gene match: 4. The CDR3 contains 14 residues. Here the CDR3 reads CASSYDRGAYEQYF. The DNA for the CDR3 is TGTGCCAGCAGTTACGACAGGGGAGCCTACGAGCAGTACTTC.